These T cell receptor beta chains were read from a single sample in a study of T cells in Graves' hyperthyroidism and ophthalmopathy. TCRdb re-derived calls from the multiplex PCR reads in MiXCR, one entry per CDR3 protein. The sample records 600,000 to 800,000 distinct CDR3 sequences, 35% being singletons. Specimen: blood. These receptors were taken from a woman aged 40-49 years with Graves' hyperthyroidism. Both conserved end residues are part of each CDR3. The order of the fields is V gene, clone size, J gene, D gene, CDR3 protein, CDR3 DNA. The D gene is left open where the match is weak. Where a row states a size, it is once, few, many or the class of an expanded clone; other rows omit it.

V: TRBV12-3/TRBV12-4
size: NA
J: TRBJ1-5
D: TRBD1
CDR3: CASSPQGGDQPQHF
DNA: TGTGCCAGCAGTCCCCAGGGGGGGGACCAGCCCCAGCATTTT

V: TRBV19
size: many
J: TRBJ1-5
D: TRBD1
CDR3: CASSTTGGGNQPQHF
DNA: TGTGCCAGTAGTACCACAGGGGGCGGCAATCAGCCCCAGCATTTT

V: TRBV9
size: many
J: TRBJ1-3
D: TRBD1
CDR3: CASSEGPGQEGNTIYF
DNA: TGTGCCAGCAGCGAGGGCCCAGGACAGGAAGGAAACACCATATATTTT

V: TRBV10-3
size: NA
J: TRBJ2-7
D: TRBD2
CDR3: CAISEQVTSGGATDTQYF
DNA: TGTGCCATCAGTGAGCAGGTGACTAGCGGGGGGGCCACAGATACGCAGTACTTC

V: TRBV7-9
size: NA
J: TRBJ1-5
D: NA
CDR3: CASSWMGRGSNQPQHF
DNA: TGTGCCAGCAGCTGGATGGGGCGGGGTAGCAATCAGCCCCAGCATTTT

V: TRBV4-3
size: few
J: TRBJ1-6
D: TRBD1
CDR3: CASSFRKGDRSASNSPLHF
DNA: TGCGCCAGCAGCTTTCGCAAAGGGGACAGGTCAGCCTCTAATTCACCCCTCCACTTT

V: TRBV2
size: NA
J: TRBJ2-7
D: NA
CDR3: CVCSASYNEQYF
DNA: TGTGTCTGCTCAGCCTCCTACAATGAGCAGTACTTC

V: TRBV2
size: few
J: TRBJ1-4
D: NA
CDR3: CASSSPGDEKLFF
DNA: TGTGCCAGCAGTTCGCCCGGGGATGAAAAACTGTTTTTT

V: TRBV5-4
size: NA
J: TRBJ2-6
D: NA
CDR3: CASTVGGGANVLTF
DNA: TGTGCCAGCACTGTGGGGGGCGGGGCCAACGTCCTGACTTTC

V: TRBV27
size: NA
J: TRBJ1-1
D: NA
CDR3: CASSFVGGGTEAFF
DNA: TGTGCCAGCAGTTTTGTGGGTGGAGGCACTGAAGCTTTCTTT

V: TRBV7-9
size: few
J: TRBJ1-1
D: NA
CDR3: CASSLLRAGENTEAFF
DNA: TGTGCCAGCTCACTCCTCAGAGCGGGCGAGAACACTGAAGCTTTCTTT

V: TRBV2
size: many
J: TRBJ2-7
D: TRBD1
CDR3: CASRDRVGEQYF
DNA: TGTGCCAGCAGGGACAGGGTTGGCGAGCAGTACTTC

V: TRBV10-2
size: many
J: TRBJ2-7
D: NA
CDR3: CASSEAVVSYEQYF
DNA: TGCGCCAGCAGTGAGGCAGTAGTCTCCTACGAGCAGTACTTC

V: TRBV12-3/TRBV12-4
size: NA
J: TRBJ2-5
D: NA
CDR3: CASSLAVGGQETQYF
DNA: TGTGCCAGCAGTTTAGCCGTCGGGGGTCAAGAGACCCAGTACTTC

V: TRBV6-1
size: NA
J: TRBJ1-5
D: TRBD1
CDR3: CASSERGTDYSNQPQHF
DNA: TGTGCCAGCAGTGAAAGAGGGACAGATTATAGCAATCAGCCCCAGCATTTT

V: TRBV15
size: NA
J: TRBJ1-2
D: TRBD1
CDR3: CATSSRDSSYGYTF
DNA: TGTGCCACCAGCAGTAGGGACAGCAGCTATGGCTACACCTTC

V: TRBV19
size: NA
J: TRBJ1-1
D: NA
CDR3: CASSKTPGVTEAFF
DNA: TGTGCCAGTAGTAAGACACCGGGGGTCACTGAAGCTTTCTTT

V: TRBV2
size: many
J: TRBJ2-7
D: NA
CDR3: CASSVGGRSYEQYF
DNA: TGTGCCAGCAGTGTCGGGGGCCGCAGTTACGAGCAGTACTTC

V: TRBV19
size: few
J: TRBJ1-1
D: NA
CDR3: CASSIRLGYRIELKHTEAFF
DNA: TGTGCCAGTAGTATACGACTGGGGTACAGGATCGAACTAAAACACACTGAAGCTTTCTTT